One sample yielded the 32 T cell receptor beta chains listed below, sequenced in a study of OX40 agonist ivuxolimab in advanced cancers. Libraries were prepared by immunoSEQ multiplex PCR; TCRdb keeps only in-frame clonotypes and omits some of them. Of about 58,000 clones in the sample, approximately 91% were seen once. The sequencing here drew on CD4+ or CD8+ T cells sorted from blood, taken in a trial of the OX40 agonist ivuxolimab. All receptors come from an adult with an advanced solid tumor such as melanoma, head and neck, liver or kidney cancer.

The count of this clone is one. The chain links TRBV5-4 to TRBJ2-4; D possibly corresponds to TRBD2 (6 bases). The V gene's germline CDR1 is SGHNT and CDR2 YYREEE (reference sequence). The CDR3 consists of 14 residues. V lost 5 bases and J lost 2, with 11 bases in between. The CDR3 protein is CASSGGTSKNIQYF. In nucleotides, the CDR3 is TGTGCCAGCAGTGGGGGGACTTCCAAAAACATTCAGTACTTC.

The chain combines TRBV6-5 with TRBJ2-3, with TRBD2 matching 10 bases. Germline CDR1 MNHEY, CDR2 SVGAGI. V shed 5 bases and J 2 bases; nucleotides not matched to a gene: 4. This CDR3 has 15 amino acids. The CDR3 spells CASSTTSGPTDTQYF. The CDR3 region has the DNA TGTGCCAGCAGTACGACTAGCGGGCCCACAGATACGCAGTATTTT.

This chain links TRBV18 with TRBJ1-1; D gene ambiguous. In germline, CDR1 is KGHSH, CDR2 LQKENI. The ends were cut back, 4 bases at V and 1 base at J, with 7 bases in the middle. The CDR3 runs to 13 residues. The CDR3 spells CASSRERNTEAFF. In nucleotides, the CDR3 is TGTGCCAGCTCACGGGAGCGGAACACTGAAGCTTTCTTT.

The genes are TRBV14 and TRBJ1-3; no reliable D call. There are 15 residues in the CDR3. Germline V lookup: CDR1 SGHDN, CDR2 FVKESK. With 3 bases removed from V and 4 bases from J, the gap between germline ends came to 13 bases. The CDR3 DNA reads as TGTGCCAGCAGCCAGGCAGGATTTCAGGGAAACACCATATATTTT. Translating gives CASSQAGFQGNTIYF.

The chain links TRBV9 to TRBJ2-7, with 9 bases identical to TRBD1. The V segment lost 0 bases and the J segment 5 bases; nucleotides outside the gene matches: 9. Germline CDR1 is SGDLS and CDR2 is YYNGEE. The CDR3 runs 16 residues. As DNA, the CDR3 is TGTGCCAGCAGCGTAGGGGGACAGGGAAGTATGCACGAGCAGTACTTC. This encodes CASSVGGQGSMHEQYF.

The V and J genes are TRBV7-2 and TRBJ2-1; D call uncertain. This CDR3 has 12 residues. Germline CDR1 SGHTA, CDR2 FQGNSA. The V and J ends lost 7 bases and 6 bases respectively, with 10 bases between them. CDR3 coding DNA: TGTGCCAGCACCAATTACCCCAATGAGCAGTTCTTC. Translation gives CASTNYPNEQFF.

This clone was counted a few times. This chain links TRBV5-5 with TRBJ2-7; TRBD1 or TRBD2 may be the D gene (6 bases each). Germline V CDR1 and CDR2: SGHKS, YYEKEE (reference sequence). V lost 4 bases, J lost 7 bases, and 18 bases lay in between. The CDR3 runs 14 residues. The chain's CDR3 is CASSGGTVQGEQYF. The CDR3 nucleotides are TGTGCCAGCAGCGGCGGGACTGTCCAGGGGGAGCAGTACTTC.

This clone was recorded a few times. This rearrangement joins TRBV4-3 to TRBJ1-1, with D possibly being TRBD1 (6 bases). Germline CDR1 reads LGHNA; CDR2 reads YSLEER. V was clipped by 1 base and J by 6 bases, with 9 bases between them. The CDR3 spans 13 residues. CDR3 in DNA: TGCGCCAGCAGCCAAGTGGGGGCCGCTGAAGCTTTCTTT. This translates into CASSQVGAAEAFF.

This clone showed up just once. This chain connects TRBV7-3 to TRBJ2-3; 12 bases line up with TRBD2. The J segment lost 5 bases and the V segment lost 5 bases, leaving 2 bases of the junction unmatched. The CDR3 contains 14 residues. The germline gives CDR1 SGHTA, CDR2 FQGTGA. The CDR3 nucleotides read TGTGCCAGCAGCCCTAGCGGGAGGGGAGATACGCAGTATTTT. Protein sequence: CASSPSGRGDTQYF.

The V gene is TRBV4-3, the J gene TRBJ2-2; a weak D match, TRBD2 (6 bases). The V gene lost 0 bases and the J gene lost 7 bases, with 12 bases spanning the gap. The germline V gene encodes CDR1 LGHNA and CDR2 YSLEER. This CDR3 has 15 amino acids. In nucleotides, the CDR3 is TGCGCCAGCAGCCAAGATGGGCCGGGGGTCGGGGAGCTGTTTTTT. Its protein is CASSQDGPGVGELFF.

The chain recombines TRBV2 with TRBJ1-5; tentatively, D is TRBD1 (5 bases). The CDR3 extends over 15 amino acids. CDR1 is SNHLY and CDR2 is FYNNEI in the germline V gene. V was cut by 6 bases and J by 2 bases, with 14 bases left in between. Written as DNA, the CDR3 is TGTGCCAGCAGCCAACCTCAGACAGGCAATCAGCCCCAGCATTTT. Translating it yields CASSQPQTGNQPQHF.

The V and J genes are TRBV19 and TRBJ2-3; 13 bases align to TRBD2. The CDR3 contains 17 residues. Trimming took 6 bases from V and 2 from J; bases not matched to a gene: 8. Germline-derived CDR1 and CDR2 are LNHDA and SQIVND (reference sequence). CDR3 sequence: CASSLSGTSGDTDTQYF. CDR3 coding DNA: TGTGCCAGTAGCCTATCCGGGACTAGCGGGGACACAGATACGCAGTATTTT.

V gene TRBV28 combines with J gene TRBJ1-1, with a tentative D call TRBD1 (5 bases). The CDR3 runs 14 residues. V was shortened by 3 bases and J by 5 bases, with 13 bases between the two germline ends. Germline assignment: CDR1 MDHEN and CDR2 SYDVKM. CDR3 DNA: TGTGCCAGCAGTTTCATAAGGGGTCGGACTGAAGCTTTCTTT. Translation gives CASSFIRGRTEAFF.

The rearrangement links TRBV10-3 to TRBJ2-7; D remains ambiguous. V lost 0 bases and J 2 bases, leaving 11 bases between the germline ends. The CDR3 spans 15 residues. The germline CDR1 and CDR2 sequences are ENHRY and SYGVKD. CDR3 nucleotide sequence: TGTGCCATCAGTGAGTCTAGGGATGGAACCTACGAGCAGTACTTC. This codes for CAISESRDGTYEQYF.

V gene TRBV7-3 combines with J gene TRBJ1-1; 7 nucleotides line up with TRBD1. Germline trimming cut 5 bases from V and 4 bases from J; bases unmatched to any gene: 4. Per the germline V gene, CDR1 is SGHTA and CDR2 is FQGTGA. This CDR3 is 13 amino acids long. CDR3 in amino acids: CASSMGQSTEAFF. In nucleotides, the CDR3 is TGTGCCAGCAGCATGGGACAGAGCACTGAAGCTTTCTTT.

The rearrangement joins TRBV10-3 to TRBJ2-5; TRBD2 agrees at 12 bases. Gene TRBJ2-7 matches the end of the DNA better, so the J call may be wrong. Germline assignment: CDR1 ENHRY and CDR2 SYGVKD. The CDR3 runs to 15 residues. CDR3 amino acids: CAIRQRLAGAYEQYF. CDR3 nucleotide sequence: TGTGCCATCAGGCAAAGACTAGCGGGAGCCTACGAGCAGTACTTC.

By its share, this clone is medium-sized. The rearrangement joins TRBV28 to TRBJ2-5, with 12 bases lining up with TRBD2. The V gene's germline CDR1 is MDHEN and CDR2 SYDVKM. Trimming cost V 5 bases and J 5 bases; bases outside gene matches: 9. The CDR3 length is 16 residues. The CDR3 here is CASSTAQTSGSETQYF. CDR3 coding DNA: TGTGCCAGCAGTACGGCCCAGACTAGCGGGAGCGAGACCCAGTACTTC.

The V call is TRBV14, the J call TRBJ2-1, with 12 bases that match TRBD2. Germline CDR1 reads SGHDN; CDR2 reads FVKESK. CDR3 length: 19 amino acids. J was trimmed by 6 bases and V by 0 bases; bases with no gene match: 12. The CDR3, as DNA: TGTGCCAGCAGCCAAGATCGTGGGACTAGCGGGTCTTCTCGCAATGAGCAGTTCTTC. Protein product: CASSQDRGTSGSSRNEQFF.

Here the CDR3 reads CASSLPIGVVNTQYF. The CDR3 DNA reads TGTGCCAGCAGTTTGCCTATAGGAGTGGTAAATACGCAGTATTTT. The chain couples TRBV28 to TRBJ2-3, with D unclear. The CDR3 totals 15 residues. Per the germline V gene, CDR1 is MDHEN and CDR2 is SYDVKM. Trimming shortened V by 3 bases and J by 7 bases, and 17 bases separated the two germline ends. The full variable domain, its missing parts supplied by reference TRBV28 and TRBJ2-3, is DVKVTQSSRYLVKRTGEKVFLECVQDMDHENMFWYRQDPGLGLRLIYFSYDVKMKEKGDIPEGYSVSREKKERFSLILESASTNQTSMYLCASSLPIGVVNTQYFGPGTRLTVL.

The chain recombines TRBV14 with TRBJ2-7, with D unclear. Per the germline V gene, CDR1 is SGHDN and CDR2 is FVKESK. Trimming took 1 base from V and 9 from J, leaving 16 bases between them. This CDR3 region has 14 residues. The CDR3 protein is CASSQGNRRLGQYF. In DNA form, the CDR3 reads TGTGCCAGCAGCCAAGGGAACCGCCGCCTAGGGCAGTACTTC.

The chain couples TRBV18 to TRBJ2-1; tentatively, D is TRBD1 (5 bases). CDR1 and CDR2 from the germline V gene are KGHSH and LQKENI. The V and J ends lost 8 bases and 4 bases respectively, with 15 bases between them. The CDR3 is 14 residues long. The chain's CDR3 is CASGAAAAYNEQFF. The CDR3 DNA sequence: TGTGCCAGCGGGGCGGCAGCTGCATACAATGAGCAGTTCTTC.

The gene calls are TRBV29-1 and TRBJ1-4; D remains ambiguous. The CDR3 length is 13 residues. Germline CDR1 reads SQVTM; CDR2 reads ANQGSEA. V lost 4 bases and J 7 bases, leaving 13 bases between the germline ends. CDR3 sequence reads: CSVGISEGEKLFF. The CDR3 nucleotides are TGCAGCGTTGGAATCAGTGAGGGTGAAAAACTGTTTTTT.

The chain is built from TRBV2 and TRBJ2-7, with D possibly matching TRBD2 (7 bases). The V end lost 6 bases, the J end lost 1 base, and 13 bases lay between the germline ends. Germline assignment: CDR1 SNHLY and CDR2 FYNNEI. This CDR3 contains 14 residues. As DNA, the CDR3 is TGTGCCAGCAGGGGGGAGGGGGGTTCCTACGAGCAGTACTTC. Its translation is CASRGEGGSYEQYF. Filled out from reference TRBV2 and TRBJ2-7, the complete variable domain reads EPEVTQTPSHQVTQMGQEVILRCVPISNHLYFYWYRQILGQKVEFLVSFYNNEISEKSEIFDDQFSVERPDGSNFTLKIRSTKLEDSAMYFCASRGEGGSYEQYFGPGTRLTVT.

The chain carries TRBV7-2 and TRBJ1-2; TRBD1 might be the D (5 bases). The CDR3 sequence is 14 residues long. Germline CDR1 SGHTA, CDR2 FQGNSA. Trimming took off 6 bases at V and 3 bases at J, with 14 bases between the two ends. The CDR3 DNA reads as TGTGCCAGCAGTAACCGGGGGATCGACTATGGCTACACCTTC. It encodes CASSNRGIDYGYTF. Filled out from reference TRBV7-2 and TRBJ1-2, the complete variable domain reads GAGVSQSPSNKVTEKGKDVELRCDPISGHTALYWYRQSLGQGLEFLIYFQGNSAPDKSGLPSDRFSAERTGGSVSTLTIQRTQQEDSAVYLCASSNRGIDYGYTFGSGTRLTVV.

This sequence joins TRBV5-4 and TRBJ2-5; TRBD2 matches 11 bases. The V gene's germline CDR1 is SGHNT and CDR2 YYREEE (reference sequence). The CDR3 is made up of 16 amino acids. V lost 2 bases, J lost 4 bases, and 7 bases stayed unmatched. CDR3 amino acids: CASSFSRSGRGETQYF. Here the CDR3 DNA reads TGTGCCAGCAGCTTTAGTCGTAGCGGGAGGGGAGAGACCCAGTACTTC.

The V call is TRBV18, the J call TRBJ2-7, with TRBD2 matching 8 bases. The J segment lost 3 bases and the V segment lost 2 bases, leaving 12 bases of the junction unmatched. The length of the CDR3 is 17 residues. Germline CDR1 and CDR2: KGHSH and LQKENI. DNA for the CDR3: TGTGCCAGCTCACCATGGTCTCTCGAACTAGCGGACTACGAGCAGTACTTC. Its translation: CASSPWSLELADYEQYF.

The chain couples TRBV2 to TRBJ2-1; TRBD1 might be the D (6 bases). The CDR3 is 16 residues long. V lost 6 bases to trimming and J lost 4 bases, with 19 bases between them. Germline CDR1 SNHLY, CDR2 FYNNEI. The CDR3 region has the DNA TGTGCCAGCAGCCAATATACAGGGCCGGGGTACAATGAGCAGTTCTTC. Its translation: CASSQYTGPGYNEQFF.

The chain recombines TRBV10-1 with TRBJ2-2; 11 positions match TRBD1. CDR1 WNHNN and CDR2 SYGVQD come from the germline V gene (reference sequence). The CDR3 has 15 residues. Losses at the gene ends were 6 bases for V and 7 bases for J; bases not matched to a gene: 7. The CDR3 nucleotides read TGCGCCAGCAGATCCGGACAGGGGGCCGGCGGGGAGCTGTTTTTT. Amino acid sequence: CASRSGQGAGGELFF.

This chain connects TRBV2 to TRBJ1-1; 7 bases are shared with TRBD1. The CDR3 extends over 15 amino acids. J was trimmed by 1 base and V by 5 bases; bases with no gene match: 7. CDR1 SNHLY and CDR2 FYNNEI come from the germline V gene. CDR3 in amino acids: CASSSARDRNTEAFF. In DNA form, the CDR3 reads TGTGCCAGCAGTTCGGCCCGGGACAGGAACACTGAAGCTTTCTTT.

This rearrangement joins TRBV15 to TRBJ2-7, with D tentatively TRBD1 (6 bases). The CDR3 is 16 residues long. The germline gives CDR1 LNHNV, CDR2 YYDKDF (reference sequence). The V end lost 0 bases, the J end lost 5 bases, and 17 bases lay between the germline ends. CDR3 sequence reads: CATSRERTGWAHEQYF. CDR3 bases: TGTGCCACCAGCAGAGAGCGAACAGGGTGGGCCCACGAGCAGTACTTC.

The chain carries TRBV7-9 and TRBJ2-7, with 8 bases lining up with TRBD1. V dropped 6 bases and J dropped 2; count of bases not matched to a gene: 3. The CDR3 is 13 residues long. CDR1 and CDR2 from the germline V gene are SEHNR and FQNEAQ (reference sequence). CDR3 loop: CASRWTGTYEQYF. CDR3 in DNA: TGTGCCAGCAGATGGACAGGGACCTACGAGCAGTACTTC.

This chain joins TRBV18 and TRBJ2-1, with 8 bases that match TRBD2. Trimming cost V 0 bases and J 4 bases; bases outside gene matches: 5. Looked up from germline, CDR1 is KGHSH and CDR2 is LQKENI. The CDR3 is made up of 16 amino acids. CDR3 sequence reads: CASSPPELAVYNEQFF. CDR3 coding DNA: TGTGCCAGCTCACCACCGGAACTAGCGGTATACAATGAGCAGTTCTTC.